This T cell receptor beta chain derives from a study of cytomegalovirus exposure and HLA in healthy donors. PCR was performed using 60 Vbeta and 13 Jbeta primers. TCRdb's table, derived via immunoSEQ multiplex PCR, lists solely in-frame clones and lacks some. The sample shows some 150,000 clones, 70% to 90% of them seen only once. The CDR3 spans 14 residues. Germline CDR1 MDHEN, CDR2 SYDVKM. Trimming took off 5 bases at V and 1 base at J, with 10 bases between the two ends. The sequenced sample consisted of PBMCs. The origin of this receptor is a woman aged 18-29 years in good health and CMV-seronegative. The chain couples TRBV28 to TRBJ2-3, with D possibly being TRBD1 (6 bases). In DNA, the CDR3 is TGTGCCAGCAGTCCATACAGGGGCACAGATACGCAGTATTTT. Its protein product is CASSPYRGTDTQYF.